This T cell receptor beta chain was observed in a study of cytomegalovirus exposure and HLA in healthy donors. Germline-derived CDR1 and CDR2 are MDHEN and SYDVKM. The CDR3 extends over 13 amino acids. Trimming took 7 bases from V and 5 from J; bases not matched to a gene: 8. Researchers ran the PCR with 60 Vbeta and 13 Jbeta primers. TCRdb keeps only in-frame clones here, not all; method: immunoSEQ multiplex PCR. The sample consists of about 140,000 clones, about 72% of them appearing once. Only a few counts were recorded for this clone. Antigen specificity is unknown. Study-level findings and limits: An analysis that came later showed most CMV-associated TCR beta chains appearing HLA-restricted. Presence/absence analyses took donor sequencing depth as roughly uniform.

This receptor was taken from a man between 60 and 75 years old in good health and CMV-seronegative. Sequencing was performed on PBMCs. The rearrangement uses TRBV28 and TRBJ2-7; 7 nucleotides line up with TRBD1. CDR3 DNA sequence: TGTGCCAGCAAAGTAGACAGGGTCCACGAGCAGTACTTC. Protein: CASKVDRVHEQYF.